This is a list of T cell receptor beta chains from one sample in a study of blood T cell repertoires in COVID-19. Sequencing was performed with immunoSEQ multiplex PCR; in TCRdb, only in-frame clones are kept and a portion is missing. The sample gives 140,000 or so clones, approximately 92% of which show up once; around 3.3% is in the top ten. Sequencing used peripheral blood. The receptors come from a woman aged 55 to 70 with active COVID-19. Each CDR3 is given with its conserved first and last residue. A D gene is named only where the DNA matches it firmly. Clone size is not always given. Where it is, it says once, few, many or a class for expanded clones.

clone size: -; V gene: TRBV4-1; D gene: TRBD1; J gene: TRBJ2-7; CDR3 protein: CASSRTGGVDEQYF; CDR3 DNA: TGCGCCAGCTCCCGAACAGGGGGCGTAGACGAGCAGTACTTC
clone size: -; V gene: TRBV4-1; D gene: -; J gene: TRBJ1-1; CDR3 protein: CASSHDGDTDTEAFF; CDR3 DNA: TGCGCCAGCAGCCATGATGGGGACACCGACACTGAAGCTTTCTTT
clone size: -; V gene: TRBV6-5; D gene: TRBD1; J gene: TRBJ1-6; CDR3 protein: CASSYLGQGDSPLHF; CDR3 DNA: TGTGCCAGCAGTTACCTTGGACAGGGCGATTCACCCCTCCACTTT
clone size: -; V gene: TRBV29-1; D gene: TRBD1; J gene: TRBJ1-6; CDR3 protein: CSGETVRGLSYNSPLHF; CDR3 DNA: TGCAGCGGGGAGACTGTCAGGGGGCTTTCCTATAATTCACCCCTCCACTTT
clone size: -; V gene: TRBV29-1; D gene: TRBD1; J gene: TRBJ2-3; CDR3 protein: CSVVELGQNTDTQYF; CDR3 DNA: TGCAGCGTTGTCGAGTTGGGACAGAATACAGATACGCAGTATTTT
clone size: -; V gene: TRBV18; D gene: -; J gene: TRBJ1-5; CDR3 protein: CASSRWGEEGNQPQHF; CDR3 DNA: TGTGCCAGCTCACGATGGGGGGAAGAGGGCAATCAGCCCCAGCATTTT
clone size: -; V gene: TRBV6-2/TRBV6-3; D gene: TRBD1; J gene: TRBJ2-3; CDR3 protein: CASSHTGGVTDTQYF; CDR3 DNA: TGTGCCAGCAGTCATACAGGGGGTGTCACAGATACGCAGTATTTT
clone size: -; V gene: TRBV19; D gene: -; J gene: TRBJ2-3; CDR3 protein: CASSMTILRSTDTQYF; CDR3 DNA: TGTGCCAGTAGTATGACTATACTTAGGTCCACAGATACGCAGTATTTT
clone size: -; V gene: TRBV15; D gene: TRBD2; J gene: TRBJ2-7; CDR3 protein: CATRKGTSGAYEQYF; CDR3 DNA: TGTGCCACCAGGAAGGGGACTAGCGGGGCCTACGAGCAGTACTTC
clone size: few; V gene: TRBV5-1; D gene: TRBD2; J gene: TRBJ2-3; CDR3 protein: CASSFLAGVSDTQYF; CDR3 DNA: TGCGCCAGCAGCTTTTTAGCGGGAGTGTCAGATACGCAGTATTTT
clone size: -; V gene: TRBV6-5; D gene: TRBD2; J gene: TRBJ2-5; CDR3 protein: CASSYTSGSVETQYF; CDR3 DNA: TGTGCCAGCAGTTACACTAGCGGGAGTGTGGAGACCCAGTACTTC
clone size: -; V gene: TRBV6-5; D gene: TRBD1; J gene: TRBJ2-5; CDR3 protein: CASKDRVGETQYF; CDR3 DNA: TGTGCCAGCAAGGACAGGGTGGGAGAGACCCAGTACTTC